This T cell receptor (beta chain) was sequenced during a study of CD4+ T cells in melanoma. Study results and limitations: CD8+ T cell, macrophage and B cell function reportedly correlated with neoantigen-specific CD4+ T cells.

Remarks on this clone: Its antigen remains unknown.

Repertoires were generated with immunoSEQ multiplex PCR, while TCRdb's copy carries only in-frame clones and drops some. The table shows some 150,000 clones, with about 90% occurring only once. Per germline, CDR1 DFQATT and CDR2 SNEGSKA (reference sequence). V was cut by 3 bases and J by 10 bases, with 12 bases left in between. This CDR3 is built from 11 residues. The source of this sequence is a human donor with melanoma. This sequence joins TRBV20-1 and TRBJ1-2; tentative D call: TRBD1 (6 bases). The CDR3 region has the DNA TGCAGTGCTAGTTGGGGGCCCCTCTACACCTTC. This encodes CSASWGPLYTF.